Presented here are 21 T cell receptor beta chains from one specimen sequenced in a study of T cell repertoires in cytomegalovirus infection. TCRdb analysed the reads with MiXCR anew, one entry per CDR3 protein. The repertoire holds around 200,000 distinct CDR3 sequences, with roughly 17% as singletons. The specimen sequenced was CD8+ T cells from PBMCs. All receptors derive from a human donor in good health (CMV status not recorded). Some clones in this sample may be carry-over from other donors' samples.

This clonotype was seen a handful of times. This chain links TRBV7-2 with TRBJ1-2; 9 bases align to TRBD1. The V gene end was trimmed by 5 bases and the J gene end by 5 bases; junction bases not matched to a gene: 9. From germline, CDR1 is SGHTA and CDR2 FQGNSA. The CDR3 extends over 15 amino acids. DNA of the CDR3: TGTGCCAGCAGCCTTGGACAGGGGATTTCGTATGGCTACACCTTC. Its protein product is CASSLGQGISYGYTF.

This clonotype was detected only a few times. This sequence joins TRBV7-8 and TRBJ1-2; D may be TRBD1 (5 bases). Germline assignment: CDR1 SGHVS and CDR2 FQNEAQ. The CDR3 has 16 residues. The V end lost 4 bases, the J end lost 5 bases, and 20 bases lay between the germline ends. CDR3 bases: TGTGCCAGCAGCTCAGGTGGCCGGGACGGCCTTTATGGCTACACCTTC. Encoded protein: CASSSGGRDGLYGYTF.

This clonotype appeared a few times. The V call is TRBV5-6, the J call TRBJ1-6; D not resolved. Trimming pared 4 bases from V and 7 bases from J, leaving 15 bases between. The CDR3 sequence is 15 residues long. CDR1 is SGHDT, CDR2 YYEEEE, per germline. CDR3 nucleotide sequence: TGTGCCAGCAGCACTGGAATAGTCGAAAATTCACCCCTCCACTTT. Translated, it gives CASSTGIVENSPLHF.

Note on this clonotype: The germline gene is not matched at one end of the junction; a read error may be the cause. The V and J genes are TRBV12-3 or TRBV12-4 and TRBJ2-2; no definite D call. The CDR3 consists of 14 residues. The CDR3 DNA is TGTGCCAGCAATTTAGGGATCCCCACCGGGGAGCTGTTTTTT. It codes for CASNLGIPTGELFF.

The DNA for the CDR3 is TGTGCCAGCAGCGCCTCGGACAGGGAGGATCGGGACGAGCAGTACTTC. Its protein product is CASSASDREDRDEQYF. The V gene is TRBV7-9, the J gene TRBJ2-7, with 8 bases fitting TRBD1. Trimming at V came to 5 bases and at J to 5 bases, leaving 14 bases not matched to a gene. Germline-derived CDR1 and CDR2 are SEHNR and FQNEAQ (reference sequence). The CDR3 contains 16 residues.

This clonotype was counted only a few times. CDR3 protein: CSATWRGGNYNEQFF. CDR3 sequence (DNA): TGCAGTGCTACATGGAGGGGGGGAAACTACAATGAGCAGTTCTTC. The rearrangement links TRBV20-1 to TRBJ2-1; D perhaps matches TRBD2 (7 bases). The CDR3 contains 15 residues. V was pared by 4 bases and J by 3 bases, with 16 bases between. CDR1 is DFQATT and CDR2 is SNEGSKA in the germline V gene (reference sequence).

A few counts support this clonotype. The chain employs TRBV20-1 and TRBJ2-2; no clear D. The V end was cut by 6 bases, the J end by 1 base, with 3 bases between. Looked up from germline, CDR1 is DFQATT and CDR2 is SNEGSKA (reference sequence). The CDR3 extends over 11 amino acids. CDR3 bases: TGCAGTGCCCTGAACACCGGGGAGCTGTTTTTT. Amino acid sequence: CSALNTGELFF.

In its sample, this clonotype was seen a few times. The rearrangement uses TRBV28 and TRBJ2-3, with D tentatively TRBD1 (5 bases). Germline CDR1 and CDR2: MDHEN and SYDVKM. The CDR3 extends over 14 amino acids. Trimming cost V 5 bases and J 4 bases, with 13 bases left between them. As DNA, the CDR3 is TGTGCCAGCAGTGTCGACAGTTTTTCAGATACGCAGTATTTT. Translated, it gives CASSVDSFSDTQYF.

The gene calls are TRBV20-1 and TRBJ2-7; D is perhaps TRBD2 (6 bases). Trimming removed 3 bases at V and 2 bases at J, with 11 bases between. This CDR3 comprises 13 residues. The germline V gene encodes CDR1 DFQATT and CDR2 SNEGSKA (reference sequence). The CDR3 is CSARGGEAYEQYF. CDR3 bases: TGCAGTGCTAGGGGGGGTGAGGCCTACGAGCAGTACTTC.

J is TRBJ2-1 and V is TRBV11-1, with 9 positions matching TRBD1. Germline CDR1 reads SGHAT; CDR2 reads FQDESV (reference sequence). The CDR3 has 15 residues. Trimming took 5 bases from V and 9 from J; bases not matched to a gene: 11. The CDR3 reads CASSERGQGMAEQFF. The CDR3 coding sequence is TGTGCCAGCAGCGAGAGGGGACAGGGAATGGCTGAGCAGTTCTTC.

The chain is built from TRBV2 and TRBJ2-7; 7 bases agree with TRBD1. This CDR3 has 16 residues. Germline V lookup: CDR1 SNHLY, CDR2 FYNNEI. The J segment lost 4 bases and the V segment lost 7 bases, leaving 16 bases of the junction unmatched. CDR3 sequence reads: CASMGPRQGSRYEQYF. CDR3 sequence (DNA): TGTGCCAGCATGGGCCCGAGACAGGGTAGTCGGTACGAGCAGTACTTC.

This chain joins TRBV12-3 or TRBV12-4 and TRBJ2-7; 10 bases fit TRBD2. CDR3 size: 16 residues. V trimming: 1 base; J trimming: 1 base; junction bases outside the gene matches: 4. The chain's CDR3 is CASSLVPSGGSYEQYF. DNA for the CDR3: TGTGCCAGCAGTTTAGTCCCTAGCGGGGGATCCTACGAGCAGTACTTC.

This clonotype has more than one count but fewer than ten. The chain combines TRBV24-1 with TRBJ2-1, with TRBD1 identical over 11 bases. V trimming: 3 bases; J trimming: 3 bases; junction bases outside the gene matches: 24. Looked up from germline, CDR1 is KGHDR and CDR2 is SFDVKD. This CDR3 region has 23 residues. The CDR3 sequence is CATSDVPGQGVKPSGCCYNEQFF. CDR3 coding DNA: TGTGCCACCAGTGATGTTCCGGGACAGGGGGTGAAACCGAGCGGGTGCTGCTACAATGAGCAGTTCTTC.

Only a few counts were recorded for this clonotype. The rearrangement uses TRBV28 and TRBJ2-3; D is undetermined. V was clipped by 3 bases and J by 7 bases, with 5 bases between them. This CDR3 is 11 amino acids long. Germline assignment: CDR1 MDHEN and CDR2 SYDVKM. This CDR3 reads CASSFSNTQYF. CDR3 DNA sequence: TGTGCCAGCAGTTTTAGTAATACGCAGTATTTT.

This clonotype was picked up a small number of times. The J gene is TRBJ1-2, the V gene TRBV12-3 or TRBV12-4; D might be TRBD1 (5 bases). The CDR3 runs to 18 residues. Between the trimmed V and J ends, which lost 5 bases and 1 base, there was a span of 23 bases. The CDR3 region is CASSPLRYPAGSNYGYTF. The CDR3 bases are TGTGCCAGCAGTCCACTTCGCTACCCCGCAGGGAGTAACTATGGCTACACCTTC.

The CDR3 loop is CASSQSTEAFF. Written as DNA, the CDR3 is TGCGCCAGCAGCCAAAGCACTGAAGCTTTCTTT. The rearrangement links TRBV4-1 to TRBJ1-1; D uncertain. The V gene's germline CDR1 is MGHRA and CDR2 YSYEKL. Trimming pared 2 bases from V and 4 bases from J, leaving 2 bases between. This CDR3 region has 11 residues.

This clonotype has a handful of counts. The CDR3 region is CSAPHRGYNYEQYF. The CDR3 DNA sequence: TGCAGTGCTCCCCACAGGGGGTACAACTACGAGCAGTACTTC. The chain couples TRBV20-1 to TRBJ2-7; 8 nucleotides agree with TRBD1. Germline CDR1 and CDR2: DFQATT and SNEGSKA (reference sequence). J gave up 3 bases and V 5 bases, and 9 bases lay outside the gene matches. There are 14 residues in the CDR3.

This clonotype has at least ten counts. The gene calls are TRBV13 and TRBJ2-2; no firm D call. Germline values: CDR1 PRHDT, CDR2 FYEKMQ (reference sequence). V was clipped by 4 bases and J by 7 bases, with 10 bases between them. This CDR3 region has 13 residues. CDR3 coding DNA: TGTGCCAGCAGCTCCGAAGGTGGCGGGGAGCTGTTTTTT. Residues: CASSSEGGGELFF. Drawing the rest from reference TRBV13 and TRBJ2-2, the complete variable domain is AAGVIQSPRHLIKEKRETATLKCYPIPRHDTVYWYQQGPGQDPQFLISFYEKMQSDKGSIPDRFSAQQFSDYHSELNMSSLELGDSALYFCASSSEGGGELFFGEGSRLTVL.

The chain employs TRBV7-6 and TRBJ1-6; TRBD1 matches 11 bases. The V gene's germline CDR1 is SGHVS and CDR2 FNYEAQ. The CDR3 extends over 17 amino acids. J gave up 11 bases and V 5 bases, and 14 bases lay outside the gene matches. CDR3 residues: CASSPAVGGQGGAPLHF. CDR3 DNA sequence: TGTGCCAGCAGCCCAGCTGTCGGGGGACAGGGGGGGGCACCCCTCCACTTT.

The V gene is TRBV12-3 or TRBV12-4, the J gene TRBJ1-2; D gene uncertain. Trimming left V 6 bases short and J 8 bases short, with 25 bases between. This CDR3 is built from 16 residues. CDR3 nucleotides: TGTGCCAGCAGGCCAGGCCGGGCTCTGGACGCGGCAGGCTACACCTTC. Its translation is CASRPGRALDAAGYTF.

This clonotype has more than one count but fewer than ten. V gene TRBV25-1 combines with J gene TRBJ1-1, with 9 bases that match TRBD1. Germline V gene sequence: CDR1 MGHDK, CDR2 SYGVNS. This CDR3 has 17 residues. The V segment lost 6 bases and the J segment 0 bases; nucleotides outside the gene matches: 11. The CDR3, as DNA: TGTGCCAGCAGCTCCGGGACAGGGCTACGCATGAACACTGAAGCTTTCTTT. This encodes CASSSGTGLRMNTEAFF.